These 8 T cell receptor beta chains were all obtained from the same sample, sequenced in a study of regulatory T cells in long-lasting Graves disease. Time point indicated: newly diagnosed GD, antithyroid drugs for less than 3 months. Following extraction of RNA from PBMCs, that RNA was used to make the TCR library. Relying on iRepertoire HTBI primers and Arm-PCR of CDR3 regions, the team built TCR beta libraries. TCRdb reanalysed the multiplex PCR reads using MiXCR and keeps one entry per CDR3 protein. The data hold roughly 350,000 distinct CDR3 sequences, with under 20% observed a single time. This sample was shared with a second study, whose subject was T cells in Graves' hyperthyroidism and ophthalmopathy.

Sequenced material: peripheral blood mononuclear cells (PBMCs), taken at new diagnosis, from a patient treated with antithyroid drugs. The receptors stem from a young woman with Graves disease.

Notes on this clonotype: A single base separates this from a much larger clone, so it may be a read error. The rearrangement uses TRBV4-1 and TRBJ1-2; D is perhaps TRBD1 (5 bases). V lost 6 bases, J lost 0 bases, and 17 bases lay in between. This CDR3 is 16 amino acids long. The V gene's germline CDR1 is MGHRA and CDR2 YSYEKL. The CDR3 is CASSRYRGKANYGYTF. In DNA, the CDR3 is TGCGCCAGCAGTAGATACCGGGGGAAGGCTAACTATGGCTACACCTTC.

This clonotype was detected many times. The CDR3 DNA sequence: TGTGCCAGCAGCGTAGAGGGCGGACACACTGAAGCTTTCTTT. As protein: CASSVEGGHTEAFF. The V call is TRBV9, the J call TRBJ1-1; D is unresolved. In germline, CDR1 is SGDLS, CDR2 YYNGEE. The CDR3 sequence is 14 residues long. V lost 0 bases and J lost 3, with 9 bases in between.

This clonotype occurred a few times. The CDR3 region has the DNA TGCGCCAGCAGCTTAGGTAGCGGGAACTACAATGAGCAGTTCTTC. The encoded protein is CASSLGSGNYNEQFF. The V and J genes are TRBV5-1 and TRBJ2-1; 8 bases line up with TRBD2. V lost 2 bases to trimming and J lost 3 bases; unmatched junction nucleotides: 4. The CDR3 is 15 amino acids. Germline CDR1 SGHRS, CDR2 YFSETQ. Full variable domain (missing parts from reference TRBV5-1 and TRBJ2-1): KAGVTQTPRYLIKTRGQQVTLSCSPISGHRSVSWYQQTPGQGLQFLFEYFSETQRNKGNFPGRFSGRQFSNSRSEMNVSTLELGDSALYLCASSLGSGNYNEQFFGPGTRLTVL.

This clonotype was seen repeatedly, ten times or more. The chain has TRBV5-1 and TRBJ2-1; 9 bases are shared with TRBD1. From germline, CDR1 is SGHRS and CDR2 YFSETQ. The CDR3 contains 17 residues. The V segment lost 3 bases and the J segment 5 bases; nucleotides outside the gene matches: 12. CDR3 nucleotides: TGCGCCAGCAGCTCGACCCCACCGGGACAGGGCAACAATGAGCAGTTCTTC. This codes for CASSSTPPGQGNNEQFF.

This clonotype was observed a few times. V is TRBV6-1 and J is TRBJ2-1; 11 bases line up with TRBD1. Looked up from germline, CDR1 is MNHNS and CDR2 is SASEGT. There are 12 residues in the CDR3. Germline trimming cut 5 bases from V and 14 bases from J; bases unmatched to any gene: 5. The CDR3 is CASSQGTGGEFF. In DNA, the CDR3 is TGTGCCAGCAGTCAGGGGACAGGGGGGGAGTTCTTC.

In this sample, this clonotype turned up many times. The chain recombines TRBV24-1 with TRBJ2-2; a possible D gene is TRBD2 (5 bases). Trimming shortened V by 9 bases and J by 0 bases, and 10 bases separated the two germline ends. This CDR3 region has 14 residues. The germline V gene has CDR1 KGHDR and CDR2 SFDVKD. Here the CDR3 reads CATRGGPNTGELFF. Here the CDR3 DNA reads TGTGCCACCCGCGGAGGACCGAACACCGGGGAGCTGTTTTTT.

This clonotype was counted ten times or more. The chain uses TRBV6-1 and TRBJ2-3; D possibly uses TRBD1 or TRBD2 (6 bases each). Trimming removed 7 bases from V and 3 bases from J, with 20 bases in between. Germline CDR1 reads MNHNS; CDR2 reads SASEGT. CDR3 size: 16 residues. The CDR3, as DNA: TGTGCCAGCACCCGAGGTTCGGGGGCGAGAACAGATACGCAGTATTTT. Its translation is CASTRGSGARTDTQYF.

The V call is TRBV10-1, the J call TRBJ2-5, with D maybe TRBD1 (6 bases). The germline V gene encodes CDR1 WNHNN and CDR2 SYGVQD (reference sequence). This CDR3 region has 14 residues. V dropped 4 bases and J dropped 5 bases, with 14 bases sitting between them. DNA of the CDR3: TGCGCCAGCAGTGTGGGGGCGAACGGGGAGACCCAGTACTTC. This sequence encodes CASSVGANGETQYF.